Listed below are T cell receptor beta chains from one sample, sequenced in a study of T cell responses to AZD1222 COVID-19 vaccine. TCRdb keeps only in-frame clones here, not all; method: immunoSEQ multiplex PCR. The table lists about 85,000 clones, roughly nine tenths of them singletons. The material sequenced was peripheral blood, taken on day 0 of AZD1222 vaccination. Receptors originate from an adult in good health. The CDR3 runs from the conserved cysteine through the conserved F or W. The D gene is left open where the match is weak. A row's size may be missing; if present it is once, few, many or a size class.

>.|TRBV4-1|TRBJ1-1|TRBD1
TGCGCCAGCAGCCCGCCTGGGACAGGGGGCAAGAACACTGAAGCTTTCTTT
CASSPPGTGGKNTEAFF
>.|TRBV10-3|TRBJ2-1|.
TGTGCCATTTCGGCAGTTTCTGCTGGGGGTGAGCAGTTCTTC
CAISAVSAGGEQFF
>.|TRBV19|TRBJ1-5|.
TGTGCCAGTAGTGGTACAGGGAATGGTCAGCCCCAGCATTTT
CASSGTGNGQPQHF
>.|TRBV3-1/TRBV3-2|TRBJ2-3|.
TGTGCCAGCAGCCGTCTCGGAGCGCGCACAGATACGCAGTATTTT
CASSRLGARTDTQYF
>.|TRBV24-1|TRBJ2-1|.
TGTGCCACCAGTGATTCCGGGAATGAGCAGTTCTTC
CATSDSGNEQFF
>.|TRBV28|TRBJ2-7|TRBD2
TGTGCCAGCAGCCACTCTAGCGGGAGCTCCTACGAGCAGTACTTC
CASSHSSGSSYEQYF
>few|TRBV7-9|TRBJ2-5|TRBD1
TGTGCCAGCAGCCTGGGACAGGGACGAGAAGAGACCCAGTACTTC
CASSLGQGREETQYF
>.|TRBV9|TRBJ1-2|TRBD1
TGTGCCAGCAGCGTAGCTGGGACAGGATATGGCTACACCTTC
CASSVAGTGYGYTF
>once|TRBV30|TRBJ1-1|.
TGTGCCTGGAGTGCAAGGGGGGGAGTTTTCACTGAAGCTTTCTTT
CAWSARGGVFTEAFF
>.|TRBV19|TRBJ2-7|.
TGTGCCAGTAGTACAATGACAGGCCCCTACGAGCAGTACTTC
CASSTMTGPYEQYF
>once|TRBV6-1|TRBJ1-5|.
TGTGCCAGCAGTGAACAGGCCGGAGGGGTCAATCAGCCCCAGCATTTT
CASSEQAGGVNQPQHF
>.|TRBV28|TRBJ1-5|.
TGTGCCAGCAGTTGGGTCCGGAATCAGCCCCAGCATTTT
CASSWVRNQPQHF
>.|TRBV7-2|TRBJ2-3|.
TGTGCCAGCAGCTTAAAACTCTCCCGGGGGTATAGCACAGATACGCAGTATTTT
CASSLKLSRGYSTDTQYF
>.|TRBV6-5|TRBJ1-2|TRBD1
TGTGCCAGCAGCCCAGGGGGTTCTGGCTACACCTTC
CASSPGGSGYTF
>once|TRBV7-9|TRBJ2-5|.
TGTGCCATCCCGGTGGGGCAAGAGACCCAGTACTTC
CAIPVGQETQYF
>once|TRBV19|TRBJ2-7|TRBD1
TGTGCCAGTGGTATCCGGACAGGGGGCTACGAGCAGTACTTC
CASGIRTGGYEQYF
>.|TRBV20-1|TRBJ2-5|.
TGCAGTGGTCAAGGGGAAGAGACCCAGTACTTC
CSGQGEETQYF
>once|TRBV28|TRBJ2-1|.
TGTGCCAGCAGCCTCCCCTACAATGAGCAGTTCTTC
CASSLPYNEQFF
>.|TRBV27|TRBJ1-2|TRBD1
TGTGCCAGCAGGGGGTCCGGGACAGGGGTAGGCTACACCTTC
CASRGSGTGVGYTF
>.|TRBV11-1|TRBJ2-7|TRBD1
TGTGCCAGCAGCGCGGGTTCGGGACAGGGATACGAGCAGTACTTC
CASSAGSGQGYEQYF
>.|TRBV11-1|TRBJ2-2|.
TGTGCCAGCAGCTCAGACAGCTACACCGGGGAGCTGTTTTTT
CASSSDSYTGELFF
>.|TRBV7-3|TRBJ2-6|TRBD1
TGTGCCAGCAGCCTACAGGGGGCTGGGGCCAACGTCCTGACTTTC
CASSLQGAGANVLTF
>.|TRBV5-5|TRBJ2-1|TRBD1
TGTGCCAGCAGCTTGCCGCAGGGGGCTGACAATGAGCAGTTCTTC
CASSLPQGADNEQFF
>once|TRBV20-1|TRBJ2-5|.
TGCAGTGCCGCCCCAAAAGAGACCCAGTACTTC
CSAAPKETQYF
>.|TRBV10-1|TRBJ2-3|.
TGCGCCAGCAGTGAGTCAGGACAACTCACAGATACGCAGTATTTT
CASSESGQLTDTQYF
>.|TRBV19|TRBJ1-5|.
TGTGCCAGTATTACCTCGGGCGGGATCAGCCCCCAGCATTTT
CASITSGGISPQHF
>.|TRBV19|TRBJ1-5|.
TGTGCCAGTAGTATCGCAGAGAATCAGCCCCAGCATTTT
CASSIAENQPQHF
>once|TRBV6-5|TRBJ2-1|TRBD2
TGTGCCAGCAGTTATGCACTAGCGACGAGGGCCGGTGAGCAGTTCTTC
CASSYALATRAGEQFF
>.|TRBV19|TRBJ2-7|TRBD1
TGTGCCAGTAGTACGACAGGGTCCTCCTACGAGCAGTACTTC
CASSTTGSSYEQYF
>.|TRBV12-5|TRBJ1-1|.
TGTGCTAGTGGCCCAGGAGGGTCGATCACTGAAGCTTTCTTT
CASGPGGSITEAFF
>.|TRBV9|TRBJ1-5|TRBD1
TGTGCCAGCAGCGTAGTCCCGATCTGGACAGGGGGTTACAATCAGCCCCAGCATTTT
CASSVVPIWTGGYNQPQHF
>.|TRBV5-1|TRBJ1-5|.
TGCGCCAGCAGCATAGGGACCGACTCCGCTCAGCCCCAGCATTTT
CASSIGTDSAQPQHF
>once|TRBV27|TRBJ1-1|.
TGTGCCAGCAGTCCGTACGGGGTGTCTGAAGCTTTCTTT
CASSPYGVSEAFF
>.|TRBV11-3|TRBJ2-1|TRBD1
TGTGCCAGCAGCTTAGCCGGGACAGGGGGCAACAATGAGCAGTTCTTC
CASSLAGTGGNNEQFF
>.|TRBV18|TRBJ1-2|TRBD1
TGTGCCAGCTCACCCGCGGACAGGGACGCCCTCTACACCTTC
CASSPADRDALYTF
>.|TRBV24-1|TRBJ1-1|.
TGTGCCACCGGGAGTACTGAAGCTTTCTTT
CATGSTEAFF
>once|TRBV7-6|TRBJ2-1|.
TGTGCCAGCAGCCCACTCGGACAGCAGTACAATGAGCAGTTCTTC
CASSPLGQQYNEQFF
>.|TRBV6-2/TRBV6-3|TRBJ2-5|TRBD1
TGTGCCAGCAGTTACTCTTGGGCGGACAGGCCTGTGGAGACCCAGTACTTC
CASSYSWADRPVETQYF
>.|TRBV5-1|TRBJ1-2|TRBD1
TGCGCCAGCAGCAAGGGACAGGCAACCAACTATGGCTACACCTTC
CASSKGQATNYGYTF
>.|TRBV4-1|TRBJ1-2|.
TGCGCCAGCAGCCAAGTGGGGGGAGGGAGGTATGGCTACACCTTC
CASSQVGGGRYGYTF
>.|TRBV19|TRBJ1-1|.
TGTGCCAGTAGTATATCCCCACCCACAGGGTTGAACACTGAAGCTTTCTTT
CASSISPPTGLNTEAFF
>.|TRBV28|TRBJ1-2|.
TGTGCCACCGGGTACGGAGCTAACTATGGCTACACCTTC
CATGYGANYGYTF
>.|TRBV12-1|TRBJ2-5|.
TGTGCCAGCAGCCTCCCCTTTGCACTTCGAGAGACCCAGTACTTC
CASSLPFALRETQYF
>.|TRBV5-4|TRBJ2-3|TRBD2
TGTGCCAGCAGCATACTAGCGGGGAGCACAGATACGCAGTATTTT
CASSILAGSTDTQYF
>.|TRBV4-3|TRBJ1-1|.
TGCGCCAGCAGCCAAGGCAGGGCGAACACTGAAGCTTTCTTT
CASSQGRANTEAFF
>.|TRBV6-6|TRBJ1-4|.
TGTGCCAGCAGTAAGGGAGGGCGGGTAACTAATGAAAAACTGTTTTTT
CASSKGGRVTNEKLFF
>.|TRBV5-1|TRBJ1-5|.
TGCGCCAGCAGCCCCCTGGGAGGGGAGGGCAATCAGCCCCAGCATTTT
CASSPLGGEGNQPQHF
>.|TRBV5-1|TRBJ2-2|TRBD2
TGCGCCAGCAGCTCCTATAGCGGGGGGGCCCGAGGGGAGCTGTTTTTT
CASSSYSGGARGELFF
>.|TRBV5-1|TRBJ2-2|.
TGCGCCAGCAGTCCAAGCGGGAACACCGGGGAGCTGTTTTTT
CASSPSGNTGELFF
>once|TRBV28|TRBJ1-6|.
TGTGCCAGCTCAGGGGATTCACCCCTCCACTTT
CASSGDSPLHF
>once|TRBV9|TRBJ2-2|TRBD1
TGTGCCAGCAGCCCCCGACAGGGGGCCCCGAACACCGGGGAGCTGTTTTTT
CASSPRQGAPNTGELFF
>.|TRBV28|TRBJ2-2|TRBD1
TGTGCCAGCAGTCTCGTCGGGACAGGGCGGTCTGGGGAGCTGTTTTTT
CASSLVGTGRSGELFF
>.|TRBV28|TRBJ2-5|.
TGTGCCAGCAGTCCCCCTTCAGGGGCGGGAGGCGCCAGGGGGTCAGAGACCCAGTACTTC
CASSPPSGAGGARGSETQYF
>.|TRBV9|TRBJ2-2|.
TGTGCCAGCAGCGTGGCAGGGGCGAACACCGGGGAGCTGTTTTTT
CASSVAGANTGELFF
>.|TRBV28|TRBJ2-2|TRBD2
TGTGCCACCAACCCTGCAGACGGGACTACTCATAGGGGGGAGCTGTTTTTT
CATNPADGTTHRGELFF
>few|TRBV4-3|TRBJ2-2|TRBD1
TGCGCCAGCAGCCAAGCACACCGGGACAGGGGGCGCACCGGGGAGCTGTTTTTT
CASSQAHRDRGRTGELFF
>.|TRBV25-1|TRBJ2-7|TRBD1
TGTGCCAGCAGTGAAAGTGGGGGACAGGGGATTTACGAGCAGTACTTC
CASSESGGQGIYEQYF